These T cell receptor beta chains were read from a single sample in a study of OX40 agonist ivuxolimab in advanced cancers. Data came from immunoSEQ multiplex PCR; TCRdb stores just in-frame clones and leaves some out. The sample holds about 53,000 clones; about four fifths are singletons and the top ten take about an eighth. The sequencing here drew on CD4+ or CD8+ T cells sorted from blood, taken in a trial of the OX40 agonist ivuxolimab. The receptors stem from an adult with an advanced solid tumor such as melanoma, head and neck, liver or kidney cancer. CDR3s include the opening cysteine and the closing phenylalanine or tryptophan. The order of the fields is V gene, clone size, D gene, J gene, CDR3 protein, CDR3 DNA. D genes are given only for firm matches. Clone sizes are given selectively: once, few, many, or a class where the clone is expanded.

>TRBV5-1|NA|NA|TRBJ2-1
CASSKGVNYNEQFF
TGCGCCAGCAGCAAAGGGGTTAACTACAATGAGCAGTTCTTC
>TRBV7-2|NA|NA|TRBJ1-3
CASSNPSGNTIYF
TGTGCCAGCAGCAACCCCTCTGGAAACACCATATATTTT
>TRBV27|NA|NA|TRBJ2-1
CASSLFRGRNNEQFF
TGTGCCAGCAGTTTGTTTCGGGGCAGGAACAATGAGCAGTTCTTC
>TRBV28|NA|NA|TRBJ2-4
CASSGGNRNIQYF
TGTGCCAGCAGTGGAGGGAACCGAAACATTCAGTACTTC
>TRBV7-2|NA|NA|TRBJ2-1
CASSVTSYNEQFF
TGTGCCAGCAGCGTTACTAGTTACAATGAGCAGTTCTTC
>TRBV2|NA|NA|TRBJ2-5
CASREGEMTQYF
TGTGCCAGCCGGGAAGGAGAGATGACCCAGTACTTC
>TRBV6-1|NA|NA|TRBJ1-2
CASRSYGYTF
TGTGCCAGCAGATCCTATGGCTACACCTTC
>TRBV6-5|NA|NA|TRBJ1-1
CASSRDAGTNTEAFF
TGTGCCAGCAGTCGGGACGCCGGAACTAACACTGAAGCTTTCTTT
>TRBV6-1|NA|TRBD1|TRBJ1-1
CASRTTGRDTEAFF
TGTGCCAGCAGAACGACAGGGCGGGACACTGAAGCTTTCTTT
>TRBV4-1|NA|TRBD2|TRBJ2-2
CASSQVGGRGGLTGELFF
TGCGCCAGCAGCCAAGTCGGCGGGAGAGGAGGACTCACCGGGGAGCTGTTTTTT
>TRBV5-1|NA|TRBD1|TRBJ1-3
CASSGTGGGNTIYF
TGCGCCAGCAGCGGGACAGGCGGAGGAAACACCATATATTTT
>TRBV6-1|once|NA|TRBJ1-2
CASSLVYGYTF
TGTGCCAGCAGTCTGGTATACGGCTACACCTTC
>TRBV4-1|NA|TRBD1|TRBJ1-4
CASSQDRKGGAPEKLFF
TGCGCCAGCAGCCAAGACAGAAAAGGGGGCGCCCCGGAAAAACTGTTTTTT
>TRBV2|NA|NA|TRBJ1-1
CASRQQDGTEAFF
TGTGCCAGCAGGCAACAGGATGGCACTGAAGCTTTCTTT
>TRBV5-3|medium-sized|TRBD1|TRBJ1-2
CARSFTGGAGGYTF
TGTGCCAGAAGCTTTACAGGGGGCGCGGGAGGCTACACCTTC
>TRBV7-2|NA|TRBD2|TRBJ2-1
CASTNSGRNEQFF
TGTGCCAGCACCAATAGCGGGAGGAATGAGCAGTTCTTC
>TRBV5-4|NA|NA|TRBJ1-2
CASSLVGHDIYGYTF
TGTGCCAGCAGCTTGGTGGGACACGACATCTATGGCTACACCTTC
>TRBV6-5|NA|NA|TRBJ1-2
CASTPGRVGYTF
TGTGCCAGCACTCCAGGTCGGGTGGGCTACACCTTC
>TRBV30|NA|NA|TRBJ2-3
CAWRLGGADTQYF
TGTGCCTGGAGACTTGGCGGGGCAGATACGCAGTATTTT
>TRBV2|NA|TRBD1|TRBJ1-2
CASRSFGTVLYGYTF
TGTGCCAGCAGGAGCTTTGGGACAGTCCTCTATGGCTACACCTTC
>TRBV5-1|NA|TRBD2|TRBJ2-1
CASSSEGSGNYNEQFF
TGCGCCAGCAGCTCGGAGGGGAGCGGGAATTACAATGAGCAGTTCTTC
>TRBV7-9|NA|NA|TRBJ1-1
CASSLLGTNTEAFF
TGTGCCAGCAGCTTGTTGGGAACCAACACTGAAGCTTTCTTT
>TRBV6-1|NA|NA|TRBJ2-5
CASSEGLLSETQYF
TGTGCCAGCAGTGAAGGCCTGCTGTCCGAGACCCAGTACTTC
>TRBV5-4|NA|NA|TRBJ1-2
CASSILDGLNGYTF
TGTGCCAGCAGCATTTTGGATGGGCTTAATGGCTACACCTTC
>TRBV4-1|few|TRBD1|TRBJ2-2
CASSQADRGYTGELFF
TGCGCCAGCAGCCAAGCCGACAGGGGATACACCGGGGAGCTGTTTTTT
>TRBV5-1|NA|NA|TRBJ2-3
CASSRTGTDTQYF
TGCGCCAGCAGCCGGACGGGAACAGATACGCAGTATTTT
>TRBV6-5|NA|NA|TRBJ1-1
CATYGTLKNTEAFF
TGTGCCACCTACGGGACGTTGAAGAACACTGAAGCTTTCTTT
>TRBV7-9|NA|TRBD1|TRBJ1-5
CASSLEGDRGFWQPQHF
TGTGCCAGCAGCTTAGAGGGGGACAGGGGATTTTGGCAGCCCCAGCATTTT
>TRBV5-5|NA|TRBD1|TRBJ2-7
CASSLTGAVAYEQYF
TGTGCCAGCAGCCTTACAGGGGCCGTAGCCTACGAGCAGTACTTC
>TRBV10-1|NA|NA|TRBJ2-1
CASSESTGRVPSYNEQFF
TGCGCCAGCAGTGAGTCGACGGGTAGGGTCCCCTCCTACAATGAGCAGTTCTTC
>TRBV20-1|NA|NA|TRBJ2-1
CSAQGRREQFF
TGCAGTGCGCAGGGGAGGAGGGAGCAGTTCTTC
>TRBV4-2|NA|NA|TRBJ2-1
CASSLQGGEQFF
TGTGCCAGCAGCCTCCAGGGGGGGGAGCAGTTCTTC
>TRBV27|NA|NA|TRBJ1-1
CASSPRTPRDTEAFF
TGTGCCAGCAGTCCCCGGACACCTCGGGACACTGAAGCTTTCTTT
>TRBV4-1|few|TRBD1|TRBJ2-5
CASSQVSAGGHQETQYF
TGCGCCAGCAGCCAAGTGTCGGCAGGGGGCCATCAAGAGACCCAGTACTTC
>TRBV6-1|NA|NA|TRBJ2-1
CATGTGEQFF
TGTGCCACAGGGACGGGGGAGCAGTTCTTC
>TRBV11-2|NA|TRBD2|TRBJ2-3
CASSLTGLAGVDTQYF
TGTGCCAGCAGCCTCACCGGACTAGCGGGAGTAGATACGCAGTATTTT
>TRBV28|NA|NA|TRBJ2-6
CASLSRGYSGANVLTF
TGTGCCAGCTTATCAAGGGGATACTCTGGGGCCAACGTCCTGACTTTC
>TRBV7-9|NA|TRBD1|TRBJ1-4
CASSKTGTNEKLFF
TGTGCCAGCAGCAAGACAGGGACTAATGAAAAACTGTTTTTT
>TRBV7-9|NA|TRBD2|TRBJ2-7
CASRRTSGRLPHEQYF
TGTGCCAGCAGAAGGACTAGCGGGAGACTCCCCCACGAGCAGTACTTC
>TRBV6-4|NA|NA|TRBJ1-2
CASSQGDYGYTF
TGTGCCAGCAGTCAAGGGGACTATGGCTACACCTTC